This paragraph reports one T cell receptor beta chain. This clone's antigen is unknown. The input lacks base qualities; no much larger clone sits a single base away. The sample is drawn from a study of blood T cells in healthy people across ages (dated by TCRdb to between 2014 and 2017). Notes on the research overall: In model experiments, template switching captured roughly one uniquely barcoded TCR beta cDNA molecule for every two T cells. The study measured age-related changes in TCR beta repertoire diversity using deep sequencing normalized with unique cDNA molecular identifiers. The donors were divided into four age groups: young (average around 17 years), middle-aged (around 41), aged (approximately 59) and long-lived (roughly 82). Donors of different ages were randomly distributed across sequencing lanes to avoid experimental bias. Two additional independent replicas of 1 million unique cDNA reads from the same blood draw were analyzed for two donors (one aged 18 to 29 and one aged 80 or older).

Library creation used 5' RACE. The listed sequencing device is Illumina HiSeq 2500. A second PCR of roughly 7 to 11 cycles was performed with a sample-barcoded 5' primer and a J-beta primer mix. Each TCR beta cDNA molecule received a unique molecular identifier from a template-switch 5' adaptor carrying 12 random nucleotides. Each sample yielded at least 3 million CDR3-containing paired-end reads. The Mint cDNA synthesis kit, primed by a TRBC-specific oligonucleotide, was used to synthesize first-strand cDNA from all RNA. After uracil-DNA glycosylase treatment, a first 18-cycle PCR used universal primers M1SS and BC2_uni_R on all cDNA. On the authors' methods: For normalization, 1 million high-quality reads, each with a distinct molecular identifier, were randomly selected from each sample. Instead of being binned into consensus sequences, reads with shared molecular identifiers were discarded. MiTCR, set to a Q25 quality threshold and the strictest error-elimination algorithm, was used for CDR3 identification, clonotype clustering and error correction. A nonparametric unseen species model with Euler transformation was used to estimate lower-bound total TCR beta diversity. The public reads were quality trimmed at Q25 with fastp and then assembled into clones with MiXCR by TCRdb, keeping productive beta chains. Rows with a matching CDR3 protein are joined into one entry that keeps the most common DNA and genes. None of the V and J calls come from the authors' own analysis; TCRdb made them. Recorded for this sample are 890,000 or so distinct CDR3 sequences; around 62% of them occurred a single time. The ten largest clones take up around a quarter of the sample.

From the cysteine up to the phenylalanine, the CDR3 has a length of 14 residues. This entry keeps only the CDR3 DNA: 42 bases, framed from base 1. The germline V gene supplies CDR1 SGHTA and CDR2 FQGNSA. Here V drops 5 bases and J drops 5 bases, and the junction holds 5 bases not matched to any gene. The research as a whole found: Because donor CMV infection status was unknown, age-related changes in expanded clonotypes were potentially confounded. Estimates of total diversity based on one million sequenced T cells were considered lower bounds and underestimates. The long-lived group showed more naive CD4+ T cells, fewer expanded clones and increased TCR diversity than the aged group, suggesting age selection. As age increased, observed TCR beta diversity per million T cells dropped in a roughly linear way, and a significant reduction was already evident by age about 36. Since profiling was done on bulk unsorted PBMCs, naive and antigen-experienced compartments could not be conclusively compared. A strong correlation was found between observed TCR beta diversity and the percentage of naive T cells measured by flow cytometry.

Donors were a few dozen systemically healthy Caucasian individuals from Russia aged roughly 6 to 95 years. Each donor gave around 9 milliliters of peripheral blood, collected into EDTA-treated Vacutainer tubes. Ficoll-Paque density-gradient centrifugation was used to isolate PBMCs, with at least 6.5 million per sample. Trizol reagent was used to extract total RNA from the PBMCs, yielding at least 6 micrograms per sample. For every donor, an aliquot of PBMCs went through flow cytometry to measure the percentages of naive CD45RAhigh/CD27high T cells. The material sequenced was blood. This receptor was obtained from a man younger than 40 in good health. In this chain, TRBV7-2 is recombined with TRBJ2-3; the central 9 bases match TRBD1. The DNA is TGTGCCAGCAGCCGGGACAGGGTTGGAGATACGCAGTATTTT. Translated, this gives CASSRDRVGDTQYF.